The 21 T cell receptor beta chains below were found in one sample sequenced in a study of prognosis after radiotherapy for stage I lung cancer. With two-round multiplex PCR, TCR beta CDR3 sequences were amplified from genomic DNA. Primers (each specific to one TRBV or TRBJ gene) were used in first-round PCR. TCRdb re-analysed the multiplex PCR reads in MiXCR, keeping a single row per CDR3 protein. The sample comprises approximately 25,000 distinct CDR3 sequences, 35% to 55% of which are singletons, and approximately 15% rests with the top ten. The sample consisted of PBMCs, taken before or after stereotactic body radiation therapy (not recorded which). Every receptor here comes from a donor over 45 with non-small cell lung cancer.

With respect to this clonotype: One junction end disagrees with the germline gene, perhaps due to a read error. The chain is built from TRBV6-2 or TRBV6-3 and TRBJ1-5; no firm D call. This CDR3 region has 13 residues. CDR1 and CDR2 from the germline V gene are MNHEY and SVGEGT. The CDR3 is CANSPKGIQPQHF. The CDR3 DNA is TGTGCCAACAGTCCCAAAGGGATACAGCCCCAGCATTTT.

The chain carries TRBV12-3 or TRBV12-4 and TRBJ1-6; D is possibly TRBD1 (6 bases). The CDR3 contains 15 residues. V dropped 3 bases and J dropped 10 bases, with 16 bases sitting between them. Here the CDR3 reads CASSFQAGDGSPLHF. CDR3 nucleotide sequence: TGTGCCAGCAGTTTTCAGGCAGGGGACGGATCACCCCTCCACTTT.

At least ten counts were recorded for this clonotype. This chain connects TRBV5-5 to TRBJ2-7; D is ambiguous. V shed 2 bases and J shed 1 base, with 10 bases lying between them. The germline V gene has CDR1 SGHKS and CDR2 YYEKEE (reference sequence). The CDR3 has 14 amino acids. The CDR3 spells CASSFEAGSYEQYF. The CDR3 DNA reads TGTGCCAGCAGCTTCGAGGCAGGTTCCTACGAGCAGTACTTC.

Details on this clonotype: One end of the junction does not line up with germline, which may come from a read error. The rearrangement joins TRBV2 to TRBJ2-1, with 15 bases lining up with TRBD2. CDR1 and CDR2 from the germline V gene are SNHLY and FYNNEI. CDR3 size: 15 residues. The CDR3 DNA reads TGTGCCAGCAGGGAGGGACTAGCGGGAGGAGATGATCAGTTCTTC. Protein sequence: CASREGLAGGDDQFF.

This clonotype has at least ten counts. The chain links TRBV11-3 to TRBJ2-3; no clear D gene. V lost 2 bases to trimming and J lost 0 bases, with 12 bases between them. Germline CDR1 and CDR2: SGHNT and YENEEA. The CDR3 has 16 amino acids. The CDR3 region is CASSLLAPGSTDTQYF. The CDR3 DNA follows: TGTGCCAGCAGCTTACTGGCTCCCGGGAGCACAGATACGCAGTATTTT.

In this sample, this clonotype is medium-sized. The V gene is TRBV6-5, the J gene TRBJ2-7, with 10 bases aligning to TRBD1. Trimming removed 0 bases from V and 4 bases from J; junction bases left unmatched: 3. Germline V lookup: CDR1 MNHEY, CDR2 SVGAGI. The CDR3 consists of 15 residues. CDR3 protein: CASSYSRDRGYEQYF. DNA of the CDR3: TGTGCCAGCAGTTACTCGAGGGACAGGGGATACGAGCAGTACTTC.

Comments on this clonotype: Germline and junction disagree at one end, which may indicate a read error. The rearrangement joins TRBV6-1 to TRBJ2-7, with unresolved D. The CDR3 has 12 residues. Germline V gene lookup returns CDR1 MNHNS and CDR2 SASEGT. CDR3 sequence reads: CASSDYVYERYF. The CDR3 region has the DNA TGTGCCAGCAGTGATTATGTCTACGAGCGGTACTTC.

This clonotype was picked up many times. The V call is TRBV12-3 or TRBV12-4, the J call TRBJ2-2; TRBD2 is a possible D gene (5 bases). The CDR3 length is 14 residues. V lost 6 bases and J 1 base, leaving 9 bases between the germline ends. CDR3 nucleotide sequence: TGTGCCAGCAGAAACCGGGAGAACACCGGGGAGCTGTTTTTT. Its translation: CASRNRENTGELFF.

CDR3 region: CASSLLQYRGLYYGYTF. The CDR3 nucleotides read TGTGCCAGCAGCTTGCTTCAGTACAGGGGGCTCTACTATGGCTACACCTTC. The chain joins TRBV5-6 to TRBJ1-2, with 9 bases lining up with TRBD1. The CDR3 covers 17 residues. The J segment lost 3 bases and the V segment lost 1 base, leaving 10 bases of the junction unmatched. Germline V gene sequence: CDR1 SGHDT, CDR2 YYEEEE.

V is TRBV9 and J is TRBJ2-5, with 8 nucleotides matching TRBD1. The germline CDR1 and CDR2 sequences are SGDLS and YYNGEE. CDR3 length: 17 residues. After removal of 0 bases from V and 8 bases from J, the junction contained 15 bases not matched to a gene. The CDR3 DNA follows: TGTGCCAGCAGCGTAGGTCTTCGGACAGGGTCAGGAGACACCCAGTACTTC. The encoded protein is CASSVGLRTGSGDTQYF.

This clonotype occurred many times. J is TRBJ1-5 and V is TRBV30; no clear D gene. Germline V lookup: CDR1 GTSNPN, CDR2 SVGIG (reference sequence). V was cut by 1 base and J by 7 bases, with 11 bases left in between. This CDR3 contains 13 residues. CDR3 amino acids: CAWSEGPRQPQHF. As DNA, the CDR3 is TGTGCCTGGAGTGAAGGCCCCCGGCAGCCCCAGCATTTT.

The sample holds many counts of this clonotype. The rearrangement links TRBV15 to TRBJ2-7, with TRBD1 matching over 9 bases. V was pared by 7 bases and J by 4 bases, with 8 bases of the junction left unmatched. CDR3 length: 14 amino acids. Germline loops: CDR1 LNHNV, CDR2 YYDKDF (reference sequence). The CDR3 nucleotides are TGTGCCACCAAGCGGGACAGGGAGATGTACGAGCAGTACTTC. Amino acids: CATKRDREMYEQYF.

This clonotype is a singleton in its sample. V and J are TRBV7-2 and TRBJ1-1, with D unclear. Per germline, CDR1 SGHTA and CDR2 FQGNSA. This CDR3 has 13 residues. V lost 3 bases and J lost 1, with 6 bases in between. This CDR3 reads CASSFPGNTEAFF. The DNA of the CDR3 is TGTGCCAGCAGCTTCCCAGGGAACACTGAAGCTTTCTTT.

This clonotype is medium-sized within its sample. This chain's CDR3 is CATFERAGEQYF. In DNA form, the CDR3 reads TGTGCCACTTTTGAGAGGGCGGGCGAGCAGTACTTC. The rearrangement links TRBV6-1 to TRBJ2-7; TRBD2 is a possible D gene (5 bases). The CDR3 spans 12 residues. The germline V gene has CDR1 MNHNS and CDR2 SASEGT. Trimming took 10 bases from V and 6 from J, leaving 16 bases between them.

This clonotype was counted at least ten times. The chain combines TRBV19 with TRBJ2-5; maybe TRBD2 (7 bases). This CDR3 contains 18 residues. Germline-derived CDR1 and CDR2 are LNHDA and SQIVND (reference sequence). Trimming took off 4 bases at V and 2 bases at J, with 23 bases between the two ends. DNA for the CDR3: TGTGCCAGTAGTAAGGTGGTCGGGGGCGGGAGTCCACAAGAGACCCAGTACTTC. This encodes CASSKVVGGGSPQETQYF. Full variable domain (missing parts from reference TRBV19 and TRBJ2-5): DGGITQSPKYLFRKEGQNVTLSCEQNLNHDAMYWYRQDPGQGLRLIYYSQIVNDFQKGDIAEGYSVSREKKESFPLTVTSAQKNPTAFYLCASSKVVGGGSPQETQYFGPGTRLLVL.

This clonotype is labeled as medium-sized. The genes are TRBV7-9 and TRBJ2-2; tentatively, D is TRBD1 (5 bases). The CDR3 loop spans 12 amino acids. Between the trimmed V and J ends, which lost 5 bases and 6 bases, there was a span of 7 bases. CDR1 is SEHNR, CDR2 FQNEAQ, per germline (reference sequence). The CDR3 reads CASSQGPGELFF. The CDR3 region has the DNA TGTGCCAGCAGCCAGGGCCCCGGGGAGCTGTTTTTT.

CDR3 region: CASKPGGNTEAFF. The CDR3 DNA follows: TGTGCCAGCAAACCCGGGGGGAACACTGAAGCTTTCTTT. The chain uses TRBV28 and TRBJ1-1; tentative D call: TRBD1 (5 bases). This CDR3 region has 13 residues. Germline-derived CDR1 and CDR2 are MDHEN and SYDVKM. V was cut by 7 bases and J by 1 base, with 10 bases left in between.

This clonotype is categorized as medium-sized. This chain links TRBV12-3 or TRBV12-4 with TRBJ1-2, with 9 bases identical to TRBD1. The V gene end was trimmed by 6 bases and the J gene end by 6 bases; junction bases not matched to a gene: 5. The CDR3 length is 13 residues. In DNA form, the CDR3 reads TGTGCCAGCAGGAGGACAGGGGAGGATGGCTACACCTTC. It encodes CASRRTGEDGYTF.

This clonotype was counted at least ten times. The chain recombines TRBV7-2 with TRBJ2-5, with unresolved D. The CDR3 covers 11 residues. Trimming removed 1 base at V and 7 bases at J, with 4 bases between. CDR1 is SGHTA, CDR2 FQGNSA, per germline. In nucleotides, the CDR3 is TGTGCCAGCAGCTTAGGGGGGACCCAGTACTTC. Amino acids: CASSLGGTQYF. Full variable domain (outside the CDR3, taken from reference TRBV7-2 and TRBJ2-5): GAGVSQSPSNKVTEKGKDVELRCDPISGHTALYWYRQSLGQGLEFLIYFQGNSAPDKSGLPSDRFSAERTGGSVSTLTIQRTQQEDSAVYLCASSLGGTQYFGPGTRLLVL.

With respect to this clonotype: A far larger clone is one nucleotide away, so this likely arose from a read error. Since no conserved phenylalanine or tryptophan closes the CDR3, a read error is the likely cause. The chain couples TRBV7-2 to TRBJ1-2, with D possibly being TRBD1 (5 bases). Trimming stripped 7 bases from V and 7 bases from J, with 25 bases between. Germline-derived CDR1 and CDR2 are SGHTA and FQGNSA. This CDR3 spans 16 amino acids. The CDR3 DNA reads as TGTGCCAGCACCTCCATCCCGCCGGGCAGGGAATCTGGCTACACCCTC. Residues: CASTSIPPGRESGYTL.

In the case of this clonotype: One base away lies a much larger clone, so this may be a sequencing read error. This chain uses TRBV29-1 with TRBJ2-5, with 7 bases aligning to TRBD1. The J segment lost 2 bases and the V segment lost 8 bases, leaving 8 bases of the junction unmatched. Per germline, CDR1 SQVTM and CDR2 ANQGSEA. This CDR3 comprises 13 residues. The DNA of the CDR3 is TGCAGCTTTGCCGGACAGGCACAAGAGACCCAGTACTTC. Its protein product is CSFAGQAQETQYF.